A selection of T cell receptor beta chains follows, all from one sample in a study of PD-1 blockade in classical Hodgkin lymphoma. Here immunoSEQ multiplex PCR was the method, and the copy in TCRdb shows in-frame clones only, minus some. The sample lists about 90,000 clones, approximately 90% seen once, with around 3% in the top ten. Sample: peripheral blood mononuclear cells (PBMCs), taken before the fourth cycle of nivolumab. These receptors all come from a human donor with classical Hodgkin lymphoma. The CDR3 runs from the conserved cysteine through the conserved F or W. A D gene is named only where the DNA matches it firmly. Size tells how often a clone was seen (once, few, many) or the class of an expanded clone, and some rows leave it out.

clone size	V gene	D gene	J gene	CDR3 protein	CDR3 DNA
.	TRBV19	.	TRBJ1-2	CASSSSGGTVYGYTF	TGTGCCAGTAGTTCGTCCGGGGGGACCGTTTATGGCTACACCTTC
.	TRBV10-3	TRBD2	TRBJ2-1	CAISEPRCRWGTSLFF	TGTGCCATCAGTGAGCCGCGATGCAGATGGGGGACTAGCTTGTTCTTC
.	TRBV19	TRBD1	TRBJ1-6	CASSDPTGENSPLHF	TGTGCCAGTAGTGACCCGACAGGGGAGAATTCACCCCTCCACTTT
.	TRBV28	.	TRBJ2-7	CASSGTGSYEQYF	TGTGCCAGCAGTGGCACAGGGTCCTACGAGCAGTACTTC
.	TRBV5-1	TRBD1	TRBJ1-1	CASSHRQGLNTEAFF	TGCGCCAGCAGCCACAGACAGGGATTGAACACTGAAGCTTTCTTT
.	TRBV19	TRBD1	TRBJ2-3	CASSIGTVTDTQYF	TGTGCCAGTAGTATCGGGACAGTCACAGATACGCAGTATTTT
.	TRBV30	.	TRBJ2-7	CAWSDDRVTYEQYF	TGTGCCTGGAGTGACGATAGGGTTACCTACGAGCAGTACTTC
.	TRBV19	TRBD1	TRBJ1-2	CASSPQGRSPGYTF	TGTGCCAGTAGCCCACAGGGGCGCAGCCCTGGCTACACCTTC
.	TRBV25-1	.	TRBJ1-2	CASSDPTGEEGYTF	TGTGCCAGCAGTGACCCAACCGGGGAAGAGGGCTACACCTTC
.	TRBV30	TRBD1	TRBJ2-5	CAWSHPTKGQGRETQYF	TGTGCCTGGAGTCATCCTACTAAGGGACAGGGACGAGAGACCCAGTACTTC
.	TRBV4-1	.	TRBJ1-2	CASSQDRFQVNSNGYTF	TGCGCCAGCAGCCAAGATCGGTTCCAGGTGAATTCGAATGGCTACACCTTC
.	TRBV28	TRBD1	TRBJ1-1	CASSNRDRGPGNTEAFF	TGTGCCAGCAGCAACCGGGACAGGGGGCCCGGGAACACTGAAGCTTTCTTT
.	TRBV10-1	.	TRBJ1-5	CASSVVLTGISNQPQHF	TGCGCCAGCAGTGTAGTCCTCACTGGCATTAGCAATCAGCCCCAGCATTTT
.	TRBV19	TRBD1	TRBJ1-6	CASSLHRGPPLHF	TGTGCCAGTAGTCTTCACAGGGGTCCACCCCTCCACTTT
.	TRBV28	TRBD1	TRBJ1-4	CASSPVGQGNEKLFF	TGTGCCAGCAGTCCGGTGGGACAGGGTAATGAAAAACTGTTTTTT
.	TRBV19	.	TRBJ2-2	CASSFQPNTGELFF	TGTGCCAGTAGTTTTCAGCCGAACACCGGGGAGCTGTTTTTT
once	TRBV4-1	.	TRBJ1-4	CASSQTDVNEKLFF	TGCGCCAGCAGCCAGACGGACGTTAATGAAAAACTGTTTTTT
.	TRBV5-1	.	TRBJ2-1	CASSLGAGAVNEQFF	TGCGCCAGCAGCTTAGGCGCAGGGGCTGTGAATGAGCAGTTCTTC
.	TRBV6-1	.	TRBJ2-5	CASSERGAGEEQYF	TGTGCCAGCAGTGAGAGGGGGGCGGGGGAAGAGCAGTACTTC
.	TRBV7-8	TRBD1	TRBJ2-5	CASNEEGTAQETQYF	TGTGCCAGCAATGAAGAGGGGACAGCCCAAGAGACCCAGTACTTC
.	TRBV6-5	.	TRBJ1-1	CASSLLGRLDTEAFF	TGTGCCAGCAGCTTACTGGGACGGTTAGATACTGAAGCTTTCTTT
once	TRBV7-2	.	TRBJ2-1	CASSWGSARNNEQFF	TGTGCCAGCAGCTGGGGGTCCGCACGAAACAATGAGCAGTTCTTC
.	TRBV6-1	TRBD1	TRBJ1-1	CASSPRQGNTEAFF	TGTGCCAGCAGTCCTAGACAGGGAAACACTGAAGCTTTCTTT
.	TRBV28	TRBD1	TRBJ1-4	CASTRAGGDREKLFF	TGTGCCAGCACTCGGGCAGGGGGCGATCGGGAAAAACTGTTTTTT
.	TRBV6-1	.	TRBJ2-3	CASLGRGRDGDTQYF	TGTGCCAGCCTGGGAAGAGGCAGGGACGGAGATACGCAGTATTTT
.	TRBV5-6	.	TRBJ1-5	CASSLRGGNQPQHF	TGTGCCAGCAGCTTGCGGGGTGGCAATCAGCCCCAGCATTTT
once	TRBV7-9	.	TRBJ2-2	CASRRRGPGDTGELFF	TGTGCCAGCAGGCGCAGGGGCCCGGGGGATACCGGGGAGCTGTTTTTT
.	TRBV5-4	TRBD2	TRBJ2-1	CASSLGGGGYNEQFF	TGTGCCAGCAGCTTGGGTGGCGGGGGGTACAATGAGCAGTTCTTC
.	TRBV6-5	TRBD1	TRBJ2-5	CATGTGWGETQYF	TGTGCCACGGGGACAGGGTGGGGTGAGACCCAGTACTTC
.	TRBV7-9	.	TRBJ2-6	CASSQTGANVLTF	TGTGCCAGCAGCCAGACTGGGGCCAACGTCCTGACTTTC
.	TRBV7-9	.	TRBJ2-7	CASSPPQGGIPYEQYF	TGTGCCAGCAGCCCACCACAGGGAGGGATCCCCTACGAGCAGTACTTC
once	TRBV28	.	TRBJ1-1	CASSLTQANTEAFF	TGTGCCAGCAGTTTAACACAGGCCAACACTGAAGCTTTCTTT
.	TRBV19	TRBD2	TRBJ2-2	CASSSPLGTSGRTGELFF	TGTGCCAGTAGTTCTCCCTTAGGGACTAGCGGACGGACCGGGGAGCTGTTTTTT
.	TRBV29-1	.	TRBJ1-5	CSVQGGWGDQPQHF	TGCAGCGTCCAGGGCGGGTGGGGGGATCAGCCCCAGCATTTT
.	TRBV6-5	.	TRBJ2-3	CASSSYSLGTDTQYF	TGTGCCAGCAGTTCCTACAGTCTGGGCACAGATACGCAGTATTTT
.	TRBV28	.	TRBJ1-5	CASSRTQWVSNQPQHF	TGTGCCAGCAGTCGTACCCAGTGGGTTAGCAATCAGCCCCAGCATTTT
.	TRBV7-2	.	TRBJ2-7	CASSLVRGTYEQYF	TGTGCCAGCAGCTTAGTAAGGGGCACCTACGAGCAGTACTTC
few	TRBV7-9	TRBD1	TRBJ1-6	CASSKWDDRDGSPLHF	TGTGCCAGCAGCAAATGGGACGACAGGGACGGATCACCCCTCCACTTT
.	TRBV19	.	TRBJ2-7	CASSSAGATYEQYF	TGTGCCAGTAGTTCGGCAGGGGCCACCTACGAGCAGTACTTC
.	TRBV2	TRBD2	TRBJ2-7	CASSNTRGWLAGSYEQYF	TGTGCCAGCAGCAACACCCGAGGCTGGCTAGCGGGGTCCTACGAGCAGTACTTC
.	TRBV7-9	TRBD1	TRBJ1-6	CASSSQGASSPLHF	TGTGCCAGCAGCTCACAGGGGGCTAGTTCACCCCTCCACTTT
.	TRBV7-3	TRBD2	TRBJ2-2	CASSLWSSGGNTGELFF	TGTGCCAGCAGCTTATGGAGTAGCGGGGGGAACACCGGGGAGCTGTTTTTT
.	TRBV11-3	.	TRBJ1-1	CASSFNRNTEAFF	TGTGCCAGCAGCTTCAACAGGAACACTGAAGCTTTCTTT
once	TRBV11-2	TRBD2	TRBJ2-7	CASSPYRGRRGDWEQYF	TGTGCCAGCAGCCCTTATCGGGGAAGGCGGGGGGACTGGGAGCAGTACTTC